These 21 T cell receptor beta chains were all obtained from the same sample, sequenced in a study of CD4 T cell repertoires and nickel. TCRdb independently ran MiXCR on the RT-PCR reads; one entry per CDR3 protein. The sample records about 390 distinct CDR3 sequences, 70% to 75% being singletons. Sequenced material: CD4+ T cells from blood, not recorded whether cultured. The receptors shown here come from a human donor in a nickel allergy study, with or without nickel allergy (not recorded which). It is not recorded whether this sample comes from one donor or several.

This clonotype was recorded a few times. CDR3 sequence: CASSNRAGYSGNTIYF. CDR3 bases: TGTGCCAGTAGCAACCGTGCAGGGTACTCTGGAAACACCATATATTTT. The chain joins TRBV19 to TRBJ1-3; tentative D call: TRBD1 (5 bases). V lost 6 bases and J 0 bases, leaving 15 bases between the germline ends. The CDR3 is 16 amino acids. Germline CDR1 reads LNHDA; CDR2 reads SQIVND (reference sequence).

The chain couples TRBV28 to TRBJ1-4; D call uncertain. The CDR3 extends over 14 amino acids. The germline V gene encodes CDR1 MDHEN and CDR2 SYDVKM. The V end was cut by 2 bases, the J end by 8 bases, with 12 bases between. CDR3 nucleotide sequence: TGTGCCAGCAGTTTACTCCCCGAGGGCGAAAAACTGTTTTTT. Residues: CASSLLPEGEKLFF.

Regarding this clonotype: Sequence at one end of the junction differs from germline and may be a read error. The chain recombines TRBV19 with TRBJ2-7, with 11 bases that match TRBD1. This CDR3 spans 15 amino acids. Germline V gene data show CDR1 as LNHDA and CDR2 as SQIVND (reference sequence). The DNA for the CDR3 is TGTGCCAGCAGTATATTCGGACAGGGGGCCTCCGAGCAGTACTTC. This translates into CASSIFGQGASEQYF.

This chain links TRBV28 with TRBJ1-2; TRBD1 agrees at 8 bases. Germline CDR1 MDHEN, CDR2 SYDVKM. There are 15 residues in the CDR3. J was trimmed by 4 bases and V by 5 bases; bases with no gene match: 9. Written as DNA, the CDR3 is TGTGCCAGCAGTCCTTGGACAGGGCTAGGCTATGGCTACACCTTC. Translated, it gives CASSPWTGLGYGYTF.

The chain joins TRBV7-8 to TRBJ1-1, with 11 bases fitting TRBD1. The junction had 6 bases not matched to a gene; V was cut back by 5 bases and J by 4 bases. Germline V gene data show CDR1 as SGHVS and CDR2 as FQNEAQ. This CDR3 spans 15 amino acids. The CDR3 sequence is CASSPRTGGGTEAFF. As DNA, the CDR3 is TGTGCCAGCAGCCCCAGGACAGGGGGCGGCACTGAAGCTTTCTTT.

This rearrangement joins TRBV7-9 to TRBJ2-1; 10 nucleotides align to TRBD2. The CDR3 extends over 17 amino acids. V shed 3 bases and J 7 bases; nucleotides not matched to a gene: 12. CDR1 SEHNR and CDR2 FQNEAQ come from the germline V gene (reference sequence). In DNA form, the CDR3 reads TGTGCCAGCAGCTTCACTTCTAGCGGGGGCCTGGGTAATGAGCAGTTCTTC. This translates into CASSFTSSGGLGNEQFF.

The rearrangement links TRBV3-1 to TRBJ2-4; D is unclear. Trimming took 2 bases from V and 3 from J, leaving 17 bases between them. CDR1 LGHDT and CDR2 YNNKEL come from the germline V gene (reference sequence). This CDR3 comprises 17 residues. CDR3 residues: CASSQFQKGRGKNIQYF. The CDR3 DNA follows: TGTGCCAGCAGCCAATTCCAGAAAGGACGAGGCAAAAACATTCAGTACTTC.

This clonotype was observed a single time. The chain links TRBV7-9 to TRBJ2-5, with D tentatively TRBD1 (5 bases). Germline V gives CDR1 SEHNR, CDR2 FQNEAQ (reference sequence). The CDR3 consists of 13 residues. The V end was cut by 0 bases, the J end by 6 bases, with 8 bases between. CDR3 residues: CASSLAGAQTQYF. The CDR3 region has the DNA TGTGCCAGCAGCTTAGCAGGGGCCCAGACCCAGTACTTC.

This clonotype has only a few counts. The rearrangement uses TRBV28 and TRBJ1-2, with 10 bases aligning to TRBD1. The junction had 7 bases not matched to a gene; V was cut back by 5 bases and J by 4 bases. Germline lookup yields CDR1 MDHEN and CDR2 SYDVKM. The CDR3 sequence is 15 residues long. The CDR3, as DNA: TGTGCCAGCAGTCCTCGGGGACAGGGGTTCTATGGCTACACCTTC. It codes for CASSPRGQGFYGYTF.

The CDR3 region has the DNA TGCAGCGTGGTCTTGGGTGCGCGAAACAATGAGCAGTTCTTC. It yields the protein CSVVLGARNNEQFF. This chain joins TRBV29-1 and TRBJ2-1; D remains ambiguous. Trimming took off 6 bases at V and 5 bases at J, with 17 bases between the two ends. This CDR3 has 14 amino acids. Germline values: CDR1 SQVTM, CDR2 ANQGSEA.

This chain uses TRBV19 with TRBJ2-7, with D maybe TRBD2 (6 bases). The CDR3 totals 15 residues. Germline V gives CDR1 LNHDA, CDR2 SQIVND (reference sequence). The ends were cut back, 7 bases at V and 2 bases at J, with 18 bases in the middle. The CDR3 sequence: CASTAGRTRTYEQYF. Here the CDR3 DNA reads TGTGCCAGTACAGCGGGTAGGACCCGTACCTACGAGCAGTACTTC.

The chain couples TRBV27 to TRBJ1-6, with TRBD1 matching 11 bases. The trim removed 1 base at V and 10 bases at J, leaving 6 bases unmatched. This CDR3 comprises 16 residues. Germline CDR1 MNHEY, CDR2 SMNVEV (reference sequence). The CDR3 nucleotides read TGTGCCAGCAGTTTATTCTTCGGGACAGGGGGATCACCCCTCCACTTT. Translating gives CASSLFFGTGGSPLHF.

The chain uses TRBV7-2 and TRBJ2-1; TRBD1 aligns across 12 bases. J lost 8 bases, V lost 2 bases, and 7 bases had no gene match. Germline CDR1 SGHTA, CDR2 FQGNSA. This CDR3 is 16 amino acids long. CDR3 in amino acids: CASSLPPGTGGHEQFF. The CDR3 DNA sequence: TGTGCCAGCAGCTTACCTCCCGGGACAGGGGGCCATGAGCAGTTCTTC.

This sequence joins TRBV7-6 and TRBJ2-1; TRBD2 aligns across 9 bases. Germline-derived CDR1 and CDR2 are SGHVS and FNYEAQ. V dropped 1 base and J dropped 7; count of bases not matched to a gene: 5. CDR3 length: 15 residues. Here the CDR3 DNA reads TGTGCCAGCAGCTTAGTAGCGGGGGCCGAAAATGAGCAGTTCTTC. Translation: CASSLVAGAENEQFF.

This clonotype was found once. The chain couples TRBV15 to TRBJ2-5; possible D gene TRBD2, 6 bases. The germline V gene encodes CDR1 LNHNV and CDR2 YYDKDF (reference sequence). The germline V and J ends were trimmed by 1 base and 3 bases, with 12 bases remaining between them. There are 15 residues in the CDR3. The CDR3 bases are TGTGCCACCAGCAGAGTCAGGCGGGACGAAGAGACCCAGTACTTC. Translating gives CATSRVRRDEETQYF. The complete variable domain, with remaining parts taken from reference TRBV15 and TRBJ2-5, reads DAMVIQNPRYQVTQFGKPVTLSCSQTLNHNVMYWYQQKSSQAPKLLFHYYDKDFNNEADTPDNFQSRRPNTSFCFLDIRSPGLGDTAMYLCATSRVRRDEETQYFGPGTRLLVL.

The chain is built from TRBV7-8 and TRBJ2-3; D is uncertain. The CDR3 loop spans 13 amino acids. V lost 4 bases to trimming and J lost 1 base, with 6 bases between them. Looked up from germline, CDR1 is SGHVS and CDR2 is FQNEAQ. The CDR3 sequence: CASSSQGTDTQYF. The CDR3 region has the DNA TGTGCCAGCAGCTCCCAGGGCACAGATACGCAGTATTTT.

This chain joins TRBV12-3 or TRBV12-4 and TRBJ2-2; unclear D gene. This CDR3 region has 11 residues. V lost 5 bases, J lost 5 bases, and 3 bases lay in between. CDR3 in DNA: TGTGCCAGCAGTCGTACCGGGGAGCTGTTTTTT. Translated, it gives CASSRTGELFF.

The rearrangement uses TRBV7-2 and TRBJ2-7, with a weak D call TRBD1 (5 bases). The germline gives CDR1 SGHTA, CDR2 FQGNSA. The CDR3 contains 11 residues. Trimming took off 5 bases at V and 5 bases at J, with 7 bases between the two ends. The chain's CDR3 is CASSKDNEQYF. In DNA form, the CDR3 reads TGTGCCAGCAGCAAGGACAACGAGCAGTACTTC.

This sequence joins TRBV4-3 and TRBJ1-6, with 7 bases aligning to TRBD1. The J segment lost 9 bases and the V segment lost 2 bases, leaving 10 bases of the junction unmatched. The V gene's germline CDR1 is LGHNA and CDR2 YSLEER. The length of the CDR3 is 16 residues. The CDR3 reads CASSQRRDSGASPLHF. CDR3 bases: TGCGCCAGCAGCCAACGCCGGGACAGTGGGGCTTCACCCCTCCACTTT.

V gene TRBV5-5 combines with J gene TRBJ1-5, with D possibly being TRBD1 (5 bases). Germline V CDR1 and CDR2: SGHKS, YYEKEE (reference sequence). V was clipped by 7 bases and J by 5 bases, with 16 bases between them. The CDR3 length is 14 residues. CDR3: CASQLGDGDQPQHF. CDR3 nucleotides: TGTGCCAGCCAGCTTGGGGACGGGGATCAGCCCCAGCATTTT. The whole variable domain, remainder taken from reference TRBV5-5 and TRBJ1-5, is DAGVTQSPTHLIKTRGQQVTLRCSPISGHKSVSWYQQVLGQGPQFIFQYYEKEERGRGNFPDRFSARQFPNYSSELNVNALLLGDSALYLCASQLGDGDQPQHFGDGTRLSIL.

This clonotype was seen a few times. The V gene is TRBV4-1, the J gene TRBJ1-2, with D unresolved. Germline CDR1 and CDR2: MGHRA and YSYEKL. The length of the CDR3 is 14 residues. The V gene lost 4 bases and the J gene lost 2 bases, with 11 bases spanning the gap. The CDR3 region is CASSRPDRNYGYTF. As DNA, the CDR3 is TGCGCCAGCAGCCGACCGGACCGGAACTATGGCTACACCTTC.